The clone carrying this T cell receptor (beta chain) was seen at least ten times. Its specificity is unknown. This specimen comes from a study of T cell repertoires in cytomegalovirus infection. In the study overall: Public TCR beta signatures were indicative of both CMV infection and a matching HLA type.

TCRdb reprocessed the reads via MiXCR and lists one record per CDR3 protein. The sample contains 170,000 or so distinct CDR3 sequences, about a sixth of which appear only once. Germline CDR1 is SGHVS and CDR2 is FQNEAQ. V gave up 5 bases and J gave up 0 bases; unmatched junction bases: 7. CDR3 length: 15 residues. General study findings and limits: Carriers of CMV plus the relevant HLA were identified by cumulative public TCR beta family frequency. Clonotype analysis showed dominance of the ex vivo response by HLA-C-restricted CMV-specific TCR beta clonotypes.

V gene TRBV7-8 combines with J gene TRBJ2-7, with 7 bases identical to TRBD1. Sequencing was done on a sample of CD8+ T cells from PBMCs. This receptor was taken from a human donor in good health (CMV status not recorded). Some clones in this sample may be carry-over from other donors' samples. CDR3 in DNA: TGTGCCAGCAGCCGAGGGGGCACGAGCTCCTACGAGCAGTACTTC. Translated, it gives CASSRGGTSSYEQYF.